This section outlines one T cell receptor (beta chain) sequence together with its context. Which antigen it targets is not known. There are no base qualities to consult, and no much larger clone falls within one base. This record comes from a study of immune characterization of retroperitoneal liposarcoma (dated by TCRdb to about 2019). Library prep was done by PCR. Sequenced using a NextSeq 500. TCRdb reworked the public reads: Q25 trimming with fastp, MiXCR clone assembly, productive beta chains retained. Every distinct CDR3 protein forms one entry, paired with its most common genes and DNA. This sample has about 9,500 distinct CDR3 sequences in its table, and about 27% of those were observed once. Around 8.8% of the sample rests with the top ten. Sequencing was done on a sample of tumor tissue. This clonotype was sampled from a male donor with retroperitoneal liposarcoma.

CDR3 region: CASSYGQYSSTDTQYF. The DNA sequence reads TGTGCCAGCAGTTACGGCCAGTACTCTAGCACAGATACGCAGTATTTT. The V and J genes are TRBV6-5 and TRBJ2-3; there is no confident call for the D gene. Including cysteine and phenylalanine, the CDR3 has 16 amino acids. CDR3 DNA only is kept here, 48 bases in frame from base 1. CDR1 and CDR2, looked up from the germline V gene, are MNHEY and SVGAGI. Trimming removed 2 bases from V and 0 bases from J, leaving 12 bases between the germline ends.